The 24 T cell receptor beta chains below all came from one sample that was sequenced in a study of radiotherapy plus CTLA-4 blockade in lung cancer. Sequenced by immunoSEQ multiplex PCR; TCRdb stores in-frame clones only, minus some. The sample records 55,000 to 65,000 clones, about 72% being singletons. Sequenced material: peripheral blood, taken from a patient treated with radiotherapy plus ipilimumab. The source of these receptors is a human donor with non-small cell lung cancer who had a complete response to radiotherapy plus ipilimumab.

CDR3 sequence (DNA): TGTGCCTGGAATCGGGGTGAGGGCAATCAGCCCCAGCATTTT. This sequence encodes CAWNRGEGNQPQHF. The rearrangement joins TRBV30 to TRBJ1-5; D unclear. Trimming cost V 4 bases and J 2 bases, with 12 bases left between them. Looked up from germline, CDR1 is GTSNPN and CDR2 is SVGIG (reference sequence). CDR3 length: 14 residues.

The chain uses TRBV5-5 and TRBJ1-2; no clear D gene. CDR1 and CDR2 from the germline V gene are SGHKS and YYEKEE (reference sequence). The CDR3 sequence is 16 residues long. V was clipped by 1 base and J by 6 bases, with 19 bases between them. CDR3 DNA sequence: TGTGCCAGCAGCTTGAGTTCCGGAGTCGGCGGCAATGGCTACACCTTC. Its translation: CASSLSSGVGGNGYTF.

The CDR3 coding sequence is TGCGCCAGCAGCTTGTTCTTGAGTAGCACAGATACGCAGTATTTT. Protein sequence: CASSLFLSSTDTQYF. V gene TRBV5-1 combines with J gene TRBJ2-3; D unclear. CDR1 is SGHRS and CDR2 is YFSETQ in the germline V gene. There are 15 residues in the CDR3. Trimming took off 1 base at V and 0 bases at J, with 9 bases between the two ends.

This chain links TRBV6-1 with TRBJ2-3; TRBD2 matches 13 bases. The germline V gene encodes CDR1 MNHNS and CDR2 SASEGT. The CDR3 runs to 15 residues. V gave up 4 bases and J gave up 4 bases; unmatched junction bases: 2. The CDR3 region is CASSGGLAGSDTQYF. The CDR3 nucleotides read TGTGCCAGCAGTGGGGGACTAGCGGGGTCAGATACGCAGTATTTT.

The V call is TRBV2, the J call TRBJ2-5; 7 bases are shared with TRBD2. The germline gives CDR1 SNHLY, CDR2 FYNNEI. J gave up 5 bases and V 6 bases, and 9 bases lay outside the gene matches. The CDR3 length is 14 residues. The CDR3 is CASSDGRGGETQYF. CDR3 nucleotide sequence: TGTGCCAGCAGCGATGGGAGGGGTGGCGAGACCCAGTACTTC.

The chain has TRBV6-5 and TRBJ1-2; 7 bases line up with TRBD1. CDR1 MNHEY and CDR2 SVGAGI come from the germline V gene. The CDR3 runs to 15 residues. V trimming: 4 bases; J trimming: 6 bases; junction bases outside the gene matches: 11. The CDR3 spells CASSSPMTGLNGYTF. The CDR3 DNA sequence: TGTGCCAGCAGTTCTCCCATGACAGGGCTCAATGGCTACACCTTC.

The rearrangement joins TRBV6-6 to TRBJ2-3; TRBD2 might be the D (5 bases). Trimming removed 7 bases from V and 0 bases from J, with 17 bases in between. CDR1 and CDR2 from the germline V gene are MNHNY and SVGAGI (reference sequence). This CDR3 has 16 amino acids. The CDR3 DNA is TGTGCCAGCAATACCCTACTAGTTACTAGCACAGATACGCAGTATTTT. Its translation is CASNTLLVTSTDTQYF.

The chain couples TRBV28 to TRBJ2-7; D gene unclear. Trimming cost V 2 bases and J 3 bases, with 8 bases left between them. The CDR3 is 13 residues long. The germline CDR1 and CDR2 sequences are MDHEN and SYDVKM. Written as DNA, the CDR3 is TGTGCCAGCAGTTTAATGACTGGCTACGAGCAGTACTTC. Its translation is CASSLMTGYEQYF.

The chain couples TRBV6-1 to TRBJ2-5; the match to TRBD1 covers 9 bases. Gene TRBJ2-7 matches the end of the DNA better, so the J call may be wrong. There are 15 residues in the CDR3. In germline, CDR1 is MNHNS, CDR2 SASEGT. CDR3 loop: CASSESGDRVYEQYF. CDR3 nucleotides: TGTGCCAGCAGTGAATCCGGGGACAGGGTCTACGAGCAGTACTTC.

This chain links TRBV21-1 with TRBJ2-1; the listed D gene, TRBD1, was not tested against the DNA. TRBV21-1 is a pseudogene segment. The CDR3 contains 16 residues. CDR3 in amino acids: CASSMAGGGAYNEQFF. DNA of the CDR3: TGTGCCAGCAGCATGGCAGGAGGGGGCGCTTACAATGAGCAGTTCTTC.

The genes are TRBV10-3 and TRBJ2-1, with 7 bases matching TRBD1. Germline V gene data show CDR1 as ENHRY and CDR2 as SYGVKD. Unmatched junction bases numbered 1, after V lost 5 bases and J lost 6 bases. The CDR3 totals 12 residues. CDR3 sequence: CAISNRGNEQFF. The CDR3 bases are TGTGCCATCAGTAACAGGGGCAATGAGCAGTTCTTC.

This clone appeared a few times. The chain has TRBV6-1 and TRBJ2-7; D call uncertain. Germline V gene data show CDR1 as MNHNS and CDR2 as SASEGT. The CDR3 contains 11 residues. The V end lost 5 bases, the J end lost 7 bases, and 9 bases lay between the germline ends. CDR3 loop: CASSNAEEQYF. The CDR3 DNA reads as TGTGCCAGCAGTAACGCTGAGGAGCAGTACTTC.

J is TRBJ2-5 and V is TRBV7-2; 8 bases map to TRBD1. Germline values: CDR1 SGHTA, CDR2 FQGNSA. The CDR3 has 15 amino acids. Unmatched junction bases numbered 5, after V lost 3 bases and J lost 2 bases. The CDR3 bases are TGTGCCAGCAGCTTTGCAGGGGGCTGGCAAGAGACCCAGTACTTC. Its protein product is CASSFAGGWQETQYF.

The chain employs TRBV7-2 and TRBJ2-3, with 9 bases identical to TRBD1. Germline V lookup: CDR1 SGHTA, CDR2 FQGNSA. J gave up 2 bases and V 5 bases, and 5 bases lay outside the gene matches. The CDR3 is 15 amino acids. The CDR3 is CASSTDRGPTDTQYF. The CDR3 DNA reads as TGTGCCAGCAGCACGGACAGGGGACCCACAGATACGCAGTATTTT.

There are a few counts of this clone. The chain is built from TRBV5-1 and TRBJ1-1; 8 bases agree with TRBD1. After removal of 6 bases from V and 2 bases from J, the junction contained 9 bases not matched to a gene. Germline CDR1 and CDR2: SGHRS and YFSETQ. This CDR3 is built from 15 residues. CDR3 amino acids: CASNDRGYSNTEAFF. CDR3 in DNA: TGCGCCAGCAACGACAGGGGATATTCAAACACTGAAGCTTTCTTT.

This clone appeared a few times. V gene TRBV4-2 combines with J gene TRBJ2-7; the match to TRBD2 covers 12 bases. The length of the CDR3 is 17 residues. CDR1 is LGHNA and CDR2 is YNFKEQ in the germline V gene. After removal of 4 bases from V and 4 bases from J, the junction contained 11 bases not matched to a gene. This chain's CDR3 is CASSPRLAGVLGYEQYF. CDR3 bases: TGTGCCAGCAGCCCGAGACTAGCGGGAGTGTTGGGATACGAGCAGTACTTC.

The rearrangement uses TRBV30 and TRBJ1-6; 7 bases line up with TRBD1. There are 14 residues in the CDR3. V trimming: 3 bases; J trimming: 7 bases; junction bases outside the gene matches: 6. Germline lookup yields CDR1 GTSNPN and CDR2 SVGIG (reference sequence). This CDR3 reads CAWRRTGVNSPLHF. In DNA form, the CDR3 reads TGTGCCTGGAGACGGACAGGAGTAAATTCACCCCTCCACTTT. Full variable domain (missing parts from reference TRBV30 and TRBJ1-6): SQTIHQWPATLVQPVGSPLSLECTVEGTSNPNLYWYRQAAGRGLQLLFYSVGIGQISSEVPQNLSASRPQDRQFILSSKKLLLSDSGFYLCAWRRTGVNSPLHFGNGTRLTVT.

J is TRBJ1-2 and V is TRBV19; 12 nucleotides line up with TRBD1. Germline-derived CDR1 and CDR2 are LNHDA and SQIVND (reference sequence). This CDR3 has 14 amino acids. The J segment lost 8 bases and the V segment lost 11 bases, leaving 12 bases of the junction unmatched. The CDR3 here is CASGTGGFVGGYTF. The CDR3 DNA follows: TGTGCCTCCGGGACAGGGGGCTTCGTAGGAGGCTACACCTTC.

The CDR3 here is CASRRREGGDEQFF. As DNA, the CDR3 is TGTGCCAGCAGGAGGCGGGAGGGCGGGGATGAGCAGTTCTTC. This chain uses TRBV2 with TRBJ2-1; 9 positions agree with TRBD2. V lost 6 bases and J lost 8; bases outside the gene matches: 8. This CDR3 is 14 amino acids long. Per germline, CDR1 SNHLY and CDR2 FYNNEI.

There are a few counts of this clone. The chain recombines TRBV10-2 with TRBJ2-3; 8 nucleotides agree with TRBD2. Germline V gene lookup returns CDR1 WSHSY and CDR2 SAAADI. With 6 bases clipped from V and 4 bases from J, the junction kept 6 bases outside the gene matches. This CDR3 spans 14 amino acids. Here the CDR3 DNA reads TGCGCCAGCAGGGGGGCGGGAGGTCCAGATACGCAGTATTTT. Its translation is CASRGAGGPDTQYF.

CDR3 DNA sequence: TGTGCCAGCAGCTTAGGTACAGTATCAAACAATGAGCAGTTCTTC. Translating it yields CASSLGTVSNNEQFF. This sequence joins TRBV7-9 and TRBJ2-1; D is ambiguous. The germline gives CDR1 SEHNR, CDR2 FQNEAQ (reference sequence). V was clipped by 1 base and J by 5 bases, with 12 bases between them. This CDR3 region has 15 residues.

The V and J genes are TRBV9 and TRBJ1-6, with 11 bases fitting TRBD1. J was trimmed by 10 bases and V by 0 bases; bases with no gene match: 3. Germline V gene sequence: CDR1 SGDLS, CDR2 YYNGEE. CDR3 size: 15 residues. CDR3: CASSVAGTGGSPLHF. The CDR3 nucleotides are TGTGCCAGCAGCGTAGCTGGGACAGGGGGGTCACCCCTCCACTTT. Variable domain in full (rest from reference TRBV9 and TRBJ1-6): DSGVTQTPKHLITATGQRVTLRCSPRSGDLSVYWYQQSLDQGLQFLIQYYNGEERAKGNILERFSAQQFPDLHSELNLSSLELGDSALYFCASSVAGTGGSPLHFGNGTRLTVT.

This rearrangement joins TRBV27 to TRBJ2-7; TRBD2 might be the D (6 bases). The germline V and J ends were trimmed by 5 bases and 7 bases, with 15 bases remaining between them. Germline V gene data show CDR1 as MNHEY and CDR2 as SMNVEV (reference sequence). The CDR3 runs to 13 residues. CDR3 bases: TGTGCCAGCAGTCCCCGGGGGTTATGGGAGCAGTACTTC. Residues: CASSPRGLWEQYF.

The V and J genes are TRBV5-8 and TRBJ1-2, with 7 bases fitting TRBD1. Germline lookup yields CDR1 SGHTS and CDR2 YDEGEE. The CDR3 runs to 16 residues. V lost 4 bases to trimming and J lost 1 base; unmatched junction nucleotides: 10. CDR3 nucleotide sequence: TGTGCCAGCAGCCGCAGCGGACAGGAGAATAACTATGGCTACACCTTC. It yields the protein CASSRSGQENNYGYTF.